The clone carrying this TCR beta chain was seen a few times. The CDR3 sequence is 16 residues long. The V end lost 5 bases, the J end lost 5 bases, and 20 bases lay between the germline ends. The germline CDR1 and CDR2 sequences are SGHDT and YYEEEE. The data belong to a study of spatial heterogeneity in lung cancer. For the study at large: Fewer alpha-chain than beta-chain sequences were consistently detected.

Individual TCR cDNA molecules each bore their own unique molecular identifier. TCRdb itself ran the 5' RACE reads through MiXCR, one entry per CDR3 protein. This sample has 2,000 or so distinct CDR3 sequences, with 12% found just once. Indicated time point: sample taken at primary tumor resection. Whole RNA came from tumor, nontumor lung or frozen PBMC and was sequenced without being sorted. Patients with untreated early-stage non-small cell lung cancer, numbering 72, were the donors. Material: normal lung tissue next to the tumor, obtained at surgery. The clonotype was recovered from a male donor with early-stage non-small cell lung cancer. This chain uses TRBV5-6 with TRBJ2-1, with D possibly matching TRBD2 (5 bases). The CDR3 sequence: CASSPQRAGGNNEQFF. The CDR3 DNA reads as TGTGCCAGCAGTCCTCAGAGGGCAGGCGGAAACAATGAGCAGTTCTTC.